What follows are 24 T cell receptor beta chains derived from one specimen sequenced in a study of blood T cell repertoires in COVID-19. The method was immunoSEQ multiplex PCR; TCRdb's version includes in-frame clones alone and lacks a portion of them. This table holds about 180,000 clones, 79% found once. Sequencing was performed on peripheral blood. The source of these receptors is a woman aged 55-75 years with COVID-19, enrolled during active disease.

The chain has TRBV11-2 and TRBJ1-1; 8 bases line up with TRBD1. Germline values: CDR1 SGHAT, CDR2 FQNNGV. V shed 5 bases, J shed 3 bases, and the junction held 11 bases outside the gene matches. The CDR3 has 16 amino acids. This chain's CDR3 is CASSLRQGILDTEAFF. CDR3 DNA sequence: TGTGCCAGCAGCCTAAGACAGGGGATATTGGACACTGAAGCTTTCTTT.

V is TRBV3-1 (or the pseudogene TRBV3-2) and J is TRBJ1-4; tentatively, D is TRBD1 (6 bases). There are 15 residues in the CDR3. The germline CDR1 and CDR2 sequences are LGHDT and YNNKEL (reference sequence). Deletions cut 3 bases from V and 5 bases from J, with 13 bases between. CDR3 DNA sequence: TGTGCCAGCAGCCAGAGGGGACAACCGAATGAAAAACTGTTTTTT. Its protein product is CASSQRGQPNEKLFF.

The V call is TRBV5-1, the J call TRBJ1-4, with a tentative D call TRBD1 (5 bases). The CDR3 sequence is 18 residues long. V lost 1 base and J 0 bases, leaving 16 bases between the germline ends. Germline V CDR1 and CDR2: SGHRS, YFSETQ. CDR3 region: CASSLSPTVAATNEKLFF. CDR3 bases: TGCGCCAGCAGCTTGTCCCCGACAGTGGCTGCAACTAATGAAAAACTGTTTTTT.

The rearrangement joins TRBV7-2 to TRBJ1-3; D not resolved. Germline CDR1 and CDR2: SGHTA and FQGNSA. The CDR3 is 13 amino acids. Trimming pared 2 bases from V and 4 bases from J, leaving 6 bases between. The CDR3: CASSLSRGNTIYF. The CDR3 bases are TGTGCCAGCAGCTTAAGTCGGGGAAACACCATATATTTT.

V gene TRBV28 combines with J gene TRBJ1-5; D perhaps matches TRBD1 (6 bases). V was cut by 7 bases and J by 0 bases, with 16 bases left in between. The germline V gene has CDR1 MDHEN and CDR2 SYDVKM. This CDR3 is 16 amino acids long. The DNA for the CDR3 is TGTGCCAGCATCCCCGGGGGGGCAGCTAGCAATCAGCCCCAGCATTTT. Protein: CASIPGGAASNQPQHF.

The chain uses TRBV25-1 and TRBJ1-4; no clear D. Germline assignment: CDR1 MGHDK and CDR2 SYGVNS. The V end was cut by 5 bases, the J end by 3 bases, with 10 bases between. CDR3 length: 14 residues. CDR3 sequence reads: CASSLQLPNEKLFF. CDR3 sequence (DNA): TGTGCCAGCAGTTTACAGTTGCCTAATGAAAAACTGTTTTTT.

CDR3 DNA: TGCGCCAGCAGCTGGCTCGGGGATACGCAGTATTTT. Encoded protein: CASSWLGDTQYF. The gene calls are TRBV5-1 and TRBJ2-3; no firm D call. Germline CDR1 is SGHRS and CDR2 is YFSETQ. The CDR3 totals 12 residues. The germline V and J ends were trimmed by 3 bases and 6 bases, with 8 bases remaining between them.

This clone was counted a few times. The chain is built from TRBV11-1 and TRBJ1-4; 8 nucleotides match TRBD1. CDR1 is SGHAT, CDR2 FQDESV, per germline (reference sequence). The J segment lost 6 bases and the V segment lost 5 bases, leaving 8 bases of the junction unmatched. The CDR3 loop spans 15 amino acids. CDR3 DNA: TGTGCCAGCAGCCTTCATCAGGGGGCGGATGAAAAACTGTTTTTT. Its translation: CASSLHQGADEKLFF.

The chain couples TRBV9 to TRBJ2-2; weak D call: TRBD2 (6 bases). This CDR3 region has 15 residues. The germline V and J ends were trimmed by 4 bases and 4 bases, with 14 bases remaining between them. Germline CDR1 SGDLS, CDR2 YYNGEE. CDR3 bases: TGTGCCAGCAGCCCTTCTGCGGGGCGCACCGGGGAGCTGTTTTTT. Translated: CASSPSAGRTGELFF.

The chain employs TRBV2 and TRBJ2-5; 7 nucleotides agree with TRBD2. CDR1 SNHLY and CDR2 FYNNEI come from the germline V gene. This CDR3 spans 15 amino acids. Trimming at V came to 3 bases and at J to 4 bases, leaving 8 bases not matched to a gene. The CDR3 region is CASSDGQGGRETQYF. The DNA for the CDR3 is TGTGCCAGCAGTGACGGGCAGGGAGGGAGAGAGACCCAGTACTTC. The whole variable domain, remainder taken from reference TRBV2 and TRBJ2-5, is EPEVTQTPSHQVTQMGQEVILRCVPISNHLYFYWYRQILGQKVEFLVSFYNNEISEKSEIFDDQFSVERPDGSNFTLKIRSTKLEDSAMYFCASSDGQGGRETQYFGPGTRLLVL.

The CDR3 reads CASSLTGNSPLHF. For the CDR3, the DNA is TGTGCCAGCAGCTTAACAGGGAATTCACCCCTCCACTTT. The V and J genes are TRBV7-2 and TRBJ1-6, with D tentatively TRBD1 (6 bases). Looked up from germline, CDR1 is SGHTA and CDR2 is FQGNSA. Trimming cost V 2 bases and J 7 bases, with 6 bases left between them. The CDR3 spans 13 residues.

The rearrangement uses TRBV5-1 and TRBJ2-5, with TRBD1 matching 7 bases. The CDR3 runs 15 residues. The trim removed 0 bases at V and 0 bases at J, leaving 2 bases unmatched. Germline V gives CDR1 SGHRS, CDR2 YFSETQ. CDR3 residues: CASSLEGQYQETQYF. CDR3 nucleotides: TGCGCCAGCAGCTTGGAGGGACAGTACCAAGAGACCCAGTACTTC. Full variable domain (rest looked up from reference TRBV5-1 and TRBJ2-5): KAGVTQTPRYLIKTRGQQVTLSCSPISGHRSVSWYQQTPGQGLQFLFEYFSETQRNKGNFPGRFSGRQFSNSRSEMNVSTLELGDSALYLCASSLEGQYQETQYFGPGTRLLVL.

CDR3 nucleotide sequence: TGCAGCGTCGAGGGGACTAATTGGACCCAGTACTTC. This codes for CSVEGTNWTQYF. J is TRBJ2-5 and V is TRBV29-1, with 7 bases aligning to TRBD2. Germline values: CDR1 SQVTM, CDR2 ANQGSEA. The CDR3 runs 12 residues. J was trimmed by 7 bases and V by 6 bases; bases with no gene match: 8.

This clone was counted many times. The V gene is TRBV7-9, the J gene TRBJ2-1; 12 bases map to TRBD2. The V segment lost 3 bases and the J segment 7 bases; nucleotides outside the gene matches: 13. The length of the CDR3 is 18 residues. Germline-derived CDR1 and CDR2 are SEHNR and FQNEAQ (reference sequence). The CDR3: CASSFPYRLAGVRNEQFF. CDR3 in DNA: TGTGCCAGCAGCTTTCCATATAGACTAGCGGGAGTTAGGAATGAGCAGTTCTTC.

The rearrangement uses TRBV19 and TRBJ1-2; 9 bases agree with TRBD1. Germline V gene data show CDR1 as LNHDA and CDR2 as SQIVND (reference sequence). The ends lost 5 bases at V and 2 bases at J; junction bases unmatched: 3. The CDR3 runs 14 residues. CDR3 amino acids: CASSVGQGNYGYTF. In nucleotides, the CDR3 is TGTGCCAGTAGTGTCGGACAGGGGAACTATGGCTACACCTTC. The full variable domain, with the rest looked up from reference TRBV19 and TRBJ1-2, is DGGITQSPKYLFRKEGQNVTLSCEQNLNHDAMYWYRQDPGQGLRLIYYSQIVNDFQKGDIAEGYSVSREKKESFPLTVTSAQKNPTAFYLCASSVGQGNYGYTFGSGTRLTVV.

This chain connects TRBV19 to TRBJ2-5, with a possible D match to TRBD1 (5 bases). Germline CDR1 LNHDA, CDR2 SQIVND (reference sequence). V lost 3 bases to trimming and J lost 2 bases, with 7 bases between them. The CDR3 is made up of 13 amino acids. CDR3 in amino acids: CASSMTEQETQYF. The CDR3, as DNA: TGTGCCAGTAGTATGACAGAACAAGAGACCCAGTACTTC. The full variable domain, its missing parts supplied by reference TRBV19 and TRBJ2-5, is DGGITQSPKYLFRKEGQNVTLSCEQNLNHDAMYWYRQDPGQGLRLIYYSQIVNDFQKGDIAEGYSVSREKKESFPLTVTSAQKNPTAFYLCASSMTEQETQYFGPGTRLLVL.

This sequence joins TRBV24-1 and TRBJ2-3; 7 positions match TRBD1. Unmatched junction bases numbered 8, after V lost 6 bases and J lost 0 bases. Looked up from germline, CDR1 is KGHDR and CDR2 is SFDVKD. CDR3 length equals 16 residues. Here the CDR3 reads CATSKNRDSSTDTQYF. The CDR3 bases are TGTGCCACCAGTAAGAACCGGGACAGCAGCACAGATACGCAGTATTTT.

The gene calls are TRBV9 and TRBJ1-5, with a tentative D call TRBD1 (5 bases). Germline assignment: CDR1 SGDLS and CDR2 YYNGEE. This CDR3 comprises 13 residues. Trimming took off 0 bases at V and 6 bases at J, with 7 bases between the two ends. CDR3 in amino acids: CASSVETGQPQHF. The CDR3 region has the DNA TGTGCCAGCAGCGTAGAAACAGGTCAGCCCCAGCATTTT.

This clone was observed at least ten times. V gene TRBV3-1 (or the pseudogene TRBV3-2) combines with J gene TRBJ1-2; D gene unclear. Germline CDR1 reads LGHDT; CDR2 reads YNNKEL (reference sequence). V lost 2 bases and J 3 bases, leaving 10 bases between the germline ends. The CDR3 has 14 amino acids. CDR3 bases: TGTGCCAGCAGCCAAACAGCTACCTACTATGGCTACACCTTC. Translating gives CASSQTATYYGYTF.

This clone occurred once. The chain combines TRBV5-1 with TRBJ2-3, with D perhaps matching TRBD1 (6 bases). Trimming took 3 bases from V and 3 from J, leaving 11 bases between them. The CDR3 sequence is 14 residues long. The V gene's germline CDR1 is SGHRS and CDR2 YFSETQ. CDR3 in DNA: TGCGCCAGCAGCTCACAGGGTAGAACAGATACGCAGTATTTT. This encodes CASSSQGRTDTQYF.

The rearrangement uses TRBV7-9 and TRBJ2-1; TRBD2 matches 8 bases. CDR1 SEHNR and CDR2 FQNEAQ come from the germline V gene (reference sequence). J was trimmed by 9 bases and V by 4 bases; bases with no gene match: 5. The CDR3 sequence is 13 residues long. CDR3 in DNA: TGTGCCAGCAGCTCGACAAGCGGGGGTGAGCAGTTCTTC. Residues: CASSSTSGGEQFF.

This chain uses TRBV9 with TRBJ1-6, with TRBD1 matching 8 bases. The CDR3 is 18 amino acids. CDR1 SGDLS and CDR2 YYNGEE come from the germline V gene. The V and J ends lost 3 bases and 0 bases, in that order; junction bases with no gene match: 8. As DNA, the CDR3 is TGTGCCAGCAGCGCCCCCCCAGGGGGCAGCTCCTATAATTCACCCCTCCACTTT. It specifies CASSAPPGGSSYNSPLHF.

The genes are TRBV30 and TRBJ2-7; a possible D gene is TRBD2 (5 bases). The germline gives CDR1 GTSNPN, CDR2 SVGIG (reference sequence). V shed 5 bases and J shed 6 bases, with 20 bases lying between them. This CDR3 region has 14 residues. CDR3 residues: CAWDGVGRRLEQYF. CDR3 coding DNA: TGTGCCTGGGACGGGGTCGGACGGCGGCTCGAGCAGTACTTC.

The CDR3 sequence is CASSPRQGAVNEQFF. The CDR3 nucleotides read TGTGCCAGCAGCCCTCGACAGGGGGCGGTGAATGAGCAGTTCTTC. The V and J genes are TRBV11-3 and TRBJ2-1; 10 nucleotides agree with TRBD1. Trimming at V came to 5 bases and at J to 7 bases, leaving 8 bases not matched to a gene. This CDR3 spans 15 amino acids. Germline CDR1 is SGHNT and CDR2 is YENEEA.